This record covers a single T cell receptor beta chain. This sample is drawn from a study of OX40 agonist ivuxolimab in advanced cancers. Repertoires were generated with immunoSEQ multiplex PCR, while TCRdb's copy carries only in-frame clones and drops some. In the table there are more than 60,000 clones, roughly 84% of which are singletons. Looked up from germline, CDR1 is SGHDT and CDR2 is YYEEEE. The CDR3 has 13 residues. Trimming removed 4 bases at V and 7 bases at J, with 15 bases between. This receptor was identified in an adult with an advanced solid tumor such as melanoma, head and neck, liver or kidney cancer. The chain recombines TRBV5-6 with TRBJ2-7; TRBD2 might be the D (5 bases). The source was CD4+ or CD8+ T cells sorted from blood, collected in a trial of the OX40 agonist ivuxolimab. The CDR3 nucleotides read TGTGCCAGCAGCCTCCGGCCCCGGGGTGAGCAGTACTTC. Protein: CASSLRPRGEQYF. Variable domain in full (rest from reference TRBV5-6 and TRBJ2-7): DAGVTQSPTHLIKTRGQQVTLRCSPKSGHDTVSWYQQALGQGPQFIFQYYEEEERQRGNFPDRFSGHQFPNYSSELNVNALLLGDSALYLCASSLRPRGEQYFGPGTRLTVT.